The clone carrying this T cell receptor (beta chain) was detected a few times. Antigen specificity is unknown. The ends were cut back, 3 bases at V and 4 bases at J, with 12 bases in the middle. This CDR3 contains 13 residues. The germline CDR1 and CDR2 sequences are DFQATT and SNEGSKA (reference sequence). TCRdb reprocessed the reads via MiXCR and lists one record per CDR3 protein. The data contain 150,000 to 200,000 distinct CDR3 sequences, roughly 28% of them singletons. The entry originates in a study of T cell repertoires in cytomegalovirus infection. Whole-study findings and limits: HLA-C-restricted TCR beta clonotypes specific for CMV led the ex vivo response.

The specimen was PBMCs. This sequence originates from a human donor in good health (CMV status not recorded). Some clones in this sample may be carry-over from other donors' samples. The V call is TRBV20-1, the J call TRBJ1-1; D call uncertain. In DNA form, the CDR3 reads TGCAGTGCTAGGGGCGACGGTATCACTGAAGCTTTCTTT. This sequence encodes CSARGDGITEAFF.